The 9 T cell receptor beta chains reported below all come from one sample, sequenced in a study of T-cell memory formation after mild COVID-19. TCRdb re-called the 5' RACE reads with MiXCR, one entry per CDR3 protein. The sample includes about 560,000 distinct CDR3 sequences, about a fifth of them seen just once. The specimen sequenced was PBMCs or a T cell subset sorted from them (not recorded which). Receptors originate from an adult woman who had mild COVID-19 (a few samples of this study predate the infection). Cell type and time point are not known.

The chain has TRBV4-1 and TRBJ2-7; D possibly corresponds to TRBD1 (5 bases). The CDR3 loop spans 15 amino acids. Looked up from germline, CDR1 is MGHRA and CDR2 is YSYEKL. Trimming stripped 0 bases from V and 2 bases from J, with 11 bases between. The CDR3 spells CASSQDAQVTYEQYF. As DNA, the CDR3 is TGCGCCAGCAGCCAAGATGCACAGGTGACCTACGAGCAGTACTTC.

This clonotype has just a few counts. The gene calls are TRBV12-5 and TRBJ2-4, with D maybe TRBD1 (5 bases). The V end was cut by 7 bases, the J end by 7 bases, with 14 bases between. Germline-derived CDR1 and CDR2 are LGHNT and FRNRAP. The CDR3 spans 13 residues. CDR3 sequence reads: CASAPDSANIQYF. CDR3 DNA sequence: TGTGCTAGTGCCCCCGACAGCGCCAACATTCAGTACTTC.

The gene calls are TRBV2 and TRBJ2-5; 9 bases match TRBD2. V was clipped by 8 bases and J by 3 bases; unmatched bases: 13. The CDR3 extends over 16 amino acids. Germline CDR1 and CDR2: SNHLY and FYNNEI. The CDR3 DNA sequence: TGTGCCAGCGCGGCGGGCGCTAGCGGGGTTAAAGAGACCCAGTACTTC. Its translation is CASAAGASGVKETQYF.

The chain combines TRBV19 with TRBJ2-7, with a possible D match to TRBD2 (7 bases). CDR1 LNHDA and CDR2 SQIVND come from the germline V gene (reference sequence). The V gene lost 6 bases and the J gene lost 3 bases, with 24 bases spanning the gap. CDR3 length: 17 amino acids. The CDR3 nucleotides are TGTGCCAGTAGCCAACTGAGGGGGGGACTCCTCGGCTACGAGCAGTACTTC. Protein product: CASSQLRGGLLGYEQYF.

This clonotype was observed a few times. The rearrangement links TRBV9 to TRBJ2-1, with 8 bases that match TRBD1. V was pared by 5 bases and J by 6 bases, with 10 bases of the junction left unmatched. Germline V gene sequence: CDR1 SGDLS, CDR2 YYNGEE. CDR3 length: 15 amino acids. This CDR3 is CASSDTGGRGNEQFF. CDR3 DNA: TGTGCCAGCAGTGATACAGGGGGGAGAGGCAATGAGCAGTTCTTC.

CDR3 loop: CASSLARLSEQFF. In nucleotides, the CDR3 is TGTGCCAGCAGCTTAGCGCGGTTGTCTGAGCAGTTCTTC. The V call is TRBV7-9, the J call TRBJ2-1; D gene unclear. Trimming removed 0 bases at V and 9 bases at J, with 9 bases between. This CDR3 is built from 13 residues. Germline V gene lookup returns CDR1 SEHNR and CDR2 FQNEAQ (reference sequence).

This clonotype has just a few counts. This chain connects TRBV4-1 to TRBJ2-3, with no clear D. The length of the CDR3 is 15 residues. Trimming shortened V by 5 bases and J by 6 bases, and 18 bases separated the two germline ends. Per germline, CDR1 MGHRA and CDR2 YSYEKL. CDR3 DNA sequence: TGCGCCAGCAGCTTATTTGGACCCAGCGCGGATACGCAGTATTTT. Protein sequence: CASSLFGPSADTQYF.

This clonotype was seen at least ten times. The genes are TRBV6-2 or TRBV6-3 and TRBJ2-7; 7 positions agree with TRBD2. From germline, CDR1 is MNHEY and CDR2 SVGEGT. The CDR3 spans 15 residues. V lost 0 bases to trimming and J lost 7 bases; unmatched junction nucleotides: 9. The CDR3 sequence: CASSYSGGRSFEQYF. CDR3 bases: TGTGCCAGCAGTTACTCGGGCGGGAGATCTTTTGAGCAGTACTTC.

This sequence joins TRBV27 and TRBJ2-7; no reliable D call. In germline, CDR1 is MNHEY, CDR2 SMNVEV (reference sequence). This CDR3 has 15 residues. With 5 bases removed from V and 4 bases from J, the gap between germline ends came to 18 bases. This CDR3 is CASSERALGVYEQYF. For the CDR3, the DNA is TGTGCCAGCAGTGAACGGGCCCTTGGGGTATACGAGCAGTACTTC.